Following are 25 T cell receptor beta chains from one sample sequenced in a study of blood T cell repertoires in COVID-19. TCRdb's copy holds only in-frame clones and misses some; the assay was immunoSEQ multiplex PCR. Among 400,000 or so clones, 90% were seen once, and the ten largest hold around 0.6%. The sequencing sample was made of PBMCs or T cells enriched from blood (not recorded which). The receptor set was obtained from a man younger than 35 who had recovered from COVID-19.

The gene calls are TRBV6-5 and TRBJ1-1; 7 bases fit TRBD1. V gave up 0 bases and J gave up 8 bases; unmatched junction bases: 0. The germline gives CDR1 MNHEY, CDR2 SVGAGI. CDR3 size: 12 residues. This CDR3 is CASSYSGQEAFF. The CDR3, as DNA: TGTGCCAGCAGTTACTCGGGACAGGAAGCTTTCTTT.

The chain carries TRBV6-5 and TRBJ2-2; D gene uncertain. Germline V gene lookup returns CDR1 MNHEY and CDR2 SVGAGI. V was cut by 2 bases and J by 6 bases, with 7 bases left in between. The CDR3 totals 13 residues. This chain's CDR3 is CASSYTVPGELFF. The CDR3 DNA reads TGTGCCAGCAGTTACACGGTCCCCGGGGAGCTGTTTTTT.

The chain recombines TRBV4-1 with TRBJ2-1, with D perhaps TRBD2 (5 bases). V was pared by 2 bases and J by 9 bases, with 11 bases between. CDR1 and CDR2 (germline): MGHRA, YSYEKL. The CDR3 length is 13 residues. CDR3 region: CASSQPLAFEQFF. CDR3 bases: TGCGCCAGCAGCCAACCTCTAGCATTTGAGCAGTTCTTC.

This clone was counted a single time. The chain couples TRBV7-3 to TRBJ2-2; 8 nucleotides match TRBD2. The CDR3 extends over 16 amino acids. Trimming at V came to 1 base and at J to 0 bases, leaving 1 base not matched to a gene. In germline, CDR1 is SGHTA, CDR2 FQGTGA. CDR3 sequence (DNA): TGTGCCAGCAGCTTAAATAGCGGGGCGAACACCGGGGAGCTGTTTTTT. Protein product: CASSLNSGANTGELFF.

The chain is built from TRBV5-1 and TRBJ1-5, with D possibly matching TRBD1 (6 bases). This CDR3 region has 15 residues. Germline V gene lookup returns CDR1 SGHRS and CDR2 YFSETQ. The V gene lost 4 bases and the J gene lost 0 bases, with 11 bases spanning the gap. DNA of the CDR3: TGCGCCAGCAGCCCAGAAGGGGGTAGCAATCAGCCCCAGCATTTT. Translating it yields CASSPEGGSNQPQHF.

This clone occurred once. This chain links TRBV28 with TRBJ1-2; TRBD1 aligns across 9 bases. Germline V gene lookup returns CDR1 MDHEN and CDR2 SYDVKM. The CDR3 loop spans 16 amino acids. V trimming: 8 bases; J trimming: 6 bases; junction bases outside the gene matches: 16. CDR3 sequence reads: CASATYLRRDRDGYTF. The CDR3 coding sequence is TGTGCCAGCGCCACATACCTCCGAAGGGACAGGGATGGCTACACCTTC.

This chain uses TRBV5-1 with TRBJ1-2; tentative D call: TRBD1 (6 bases). Per germline, CDR1 SGHRS and CDR2 YFSETQ. Trimming pared 4 bases from V and 8 bases from J, leaving 15 bases between. The CDR3 contains 13 residues. The CDR3 nucleotides are TGCGCCAGCAGCCTGAGGGACAACTGGGGCTACACCTTC. Its protein is CASSLRDNWGYTF.

This clone was seen once. The rearrangement uses TRBV13 and TRBJ1-5, with a tentative D call TRBD1 (6 bases). Germline V gene lookup returns CDR1 PRHDT and CDR2 FYEKMQ (reference sequence). CDR3 length equals 15 residues. Trimming left V 9 bases short and J 2 bases short, with 17 bases between. The CDR3 loop is CARHLRGFRNQPQHF. DNA for the CDR3: TGTGCCAGACATCTCAGGGGATTCCGCAATCAGCCCCAGCATTTT.

J is TRBJ1-1 and V is TRBV5-1, with TRBD1 matching 8 bases. Germline V gives CDR1 SGHRS, CDR2 YFSETQ. The V segment lost 5 bases and the J segment 1 base; nucleotides outside the gene matches: 10. The CDR3 consists of 16 residues. The CDR3 region has the DNA TGCGCCAGCAGACCCAGACAGGGGAATGAGAACACTGAAGCTTTCTTT. This encodes CASRPRQGNENTEAFF.

This chain joins TRBV28 and TRBJ2-4; D possibly corresponds to TRBD2 (6 bases). The V end lost 1 base, the J end lost 0 bases, and 16 bases lay between the germline ends. The CDR3 has 18 amino acids. Germline V gene sequence: CDR1 MDHEN, CDR2 SYDVKM. CDR3 amino acids: CASSLSGEGYLAKNIQYF. The CDR3 nucleotides read TGTGCCAGCAGTTTATCGGGAGAAGGGTACTTAGCCAAAAACATTCAGTACTTC.

The CDR3: CASSPRDRPKAFF. Written as DNA, the CDR3 is TGTGCCAGTAGTCCTAGGGACAGACCTAAAGCTTTCTTT. The chain carries TRBV19 and TRBJ1-1; 7 bases are a match to TRBD1. The J segment lost 9 bases and the V segment lost 5 bases, leaving 9 bases of the junction unmatched. Germline CDR1 and CDR2: LNHDA and SQIVND (reference sequence). This CDR3 region has 13 residues.

The rearrangement uses TRBV3-1 (or the pseudogene TRBV3-2) and TRBJ2-2; 7 nucleotides agree with TRBD1. The CDR3 runs 14 residues. With 2 bases clipped from V and 4 bases from J, the junction kept 1 base outside the gene matches. Germline V gene lookup returns CDR1 LGHDT and CDR2 YNNKEL (reference sequence). As DNA, the CDR3 is TGTGCCAGCAGCCAAAACAGGGGCACCGGGGAGCTGTTTTTT. Its protein is CASSQNRGTGELFF.

The rearrangement uses TRBV10-3 and TRBJ1-2, with 11 bases that match TRBD1. Germline values: CDR1 ENHRY, CDR2 SYGVKD. Trimming removed 4 bases from V and 7 bases from J; junction bases left unmatched: 2. CDR3 length: 13 amino acids. The CDR3 DNA follows: TGTGCCATCAGTGGGACAGGGGGCCCTGGCTACACCTTC. Its translation: CAISGTGGPGYTF.

The rearrangement links TRBV29-1 to TRBJ1-1; D uncertain. The length of the CDR3 is 11 residues. V shed 4 bases and J shed 6 bases, with 9 bases lying between them. The V gene's germline CDR1 is SQVTM and CDR2 ANQGSEA. The CDR3 spells CSVALTPEAFF. CDR3 coding DNA: TGCAGCGTTGCTCTAACTCCTGAAGCTTTCTTT. Complete variable domain (other parts from reference TRBV29-1 and TRBJ1-1): SAVISQKPSRDICQRGTSLTIQCQVDSQVTMMFWYRQQPGQSLTLIATANQGSEATYESGFVIDKFPISRPNLTFSTLTVSNMSPEDSSIYLCSVALTPEAFFGQGTRLTVV.

V usage is TRBV30 and J usage is TRBJ1-3, with D possibly being TRBD1 (5 bases). V lost 0 bases, J lost 0 bases, and 9 bases lay in between. Germline lookup yields CDR1 GTSNPN and CDR2 SVGIG (reference sequence). The CDR3 covers 15 residues. The CDR3 bases are TGTGCCTGGAGTGTATCCAGGGCCTCTGGAAACACCATATATTTT. It specifies CAWSVSRASGNTIYF.

The rearrangement uses TRBV5-1 and TRBJ1-3; D gene unclear. The ends were cut back, 5 bases at V and 2 bases at J, with 8 bases in the middle. Per the germline V gene, CDR1 is SGHRS and CDR2 is YFSETQ. The CDR3 contains 13 residues. The DNA of the CDR3 is TGCGCCAGCAGGGACTTTCCTGGAAACACCATATATTTT. Residues: CASRDFPGNTIYF.

The CDR3 loop reads CATSDFGGRRFF. DNA for the CDR3: TGTGCCACCAGTGATTTCGGTGGGAGGCGGTTCTTC. The chain uses TRBV24-1 and TRBJ2-1; D may be TRBD2 (6 bases). Trimming took off 1 base at V and 15 bases at J, with 12 bases between the two ends. CDR3 length: 12 residues. The V gene's germline CDR1 is KGHDR and CDR2 SFDVKD.

The genes are TRBV10-2 and TRBJ2-1; 10 bases are a match to TRBD2. V gave up 8 bases and J gave up 15 bases; unmatched junction bases: 13. CDR3 size: 13 residues. Germline CDR1 WSHSY, CDR2 SAAADI. CDR3 loop: CASRGTSDRRGFF. The CDR3 DNA is TGCGCCAGCCGGGGGACTAGCGACCGTCGGGGGTTCTTC.

This clone showed up just a few times. The gene calls are TRBV2 and TRBJ1-2; TRBD1 agrees at 7 bases. Per germline, CDR1 SNHLY and CDR2 FYNNEI. V lost 7 bases and J lost 6; bases outside the gene matches: 2. The CDR3 runs 11 residues. For the CDR3, the DNA is TGTGCCAGCAACAGGGGAGATGGCTACACCTTC. Protein sequence: CASNRGDGYTF.

The chain employs TRBV3-1 (or the pseudogene TRBV3-2) and TRBJ2-6, with no clear D. V was pared by 2 bases and J by 0 bases, with 5 bases between. The CDR3 spans 15 residues. Germline V gene data show CDR1 as LGHDT and CDR2 as YNNKEL (reference sequence). CDR3 DNA sequence: TGTGCCAGCAGCCAACGAGCCTCTGGGGCCAACGTCCTGACTTTC. This translates into CASSQRASGANVLTF.

The rearrangement uses TRBV6-5 and TRBJ2-1; D ambiguous. Trimming removed 4 bases at V and 2 bases at J, with 6 bases between. Germline CDR1 reads MNHEY; CDR2 reads SVGAGI. CDR3 length: 13 amino acids. The CDR3 sequence is CASSFDTYNEQFF. The CDR3, as DNA: TGTGCCAGCAGTTTCGACACCTACAATGAGCAGTTCTTC.

Details on this clone: Other DNA sequences of this sample code for an identical CDR3. The rearrangement uses TRBV10-3 and TRBJ1-2; 8 nucleotides align to TRBD1. J was trimmed by 1 base and V by 2 bases; bases with no gene match: 0. This CDR3 has 14 residues. The V gene's germline CDR1 is ENHRY and CDR2 SYGVKD. CDR3 amino acids: CAISEGQGNYGYTF. The CDR3 DNA sequence: TGTGCCATCAGTGAGGGACAGGGTAACTATGGCTACACCTTC.

The chain uses TRBV2 and TRBJ1-1; TRBD1 might be the D (5 bases). This CDR3 spans 15 amino acids. Deletions cut 6 bases from V and 4 bases from J, with 18 bases between. Germline V gene lookup returns CDR1 SNHLY and CDR2 FYNNEI. CDR3 amino acids: CASSILGRGGTEAFF. As DNA, the CDR3 is TGTGCCAGCAGCATATTGGGGAGGGGTGGCACTGAAGCTTTCTTT.

This rearrangement joins TRBV11-2 to TRBJ1-2; perhaps TRBD1 as D (6 bases). The V end was cut by 5 bases, the J end by 5 bases, with 15 bases between. This CDR3 comprises 14 residues. Germline loops: CDR1 SGHAT, CDR2 FQNNGV. CDR3 loop: CASSTPTQGYGYTF. CDR3 nucleotides: TGTGCCAGCAGCACCCCCACCCAGGGGTATGGCTACACCTTC.

The chain links TRBV11-2 to TRBJ2-5, with D hard to call. Trimming removed 0 bases at V and 3 bases at J, with 23 bases between. Germline loops: CDR1 SGHAT, CDR2 FQNNGV. The CDR3 loop spans 19 amino acids. The CDR3 DNA reads TGTGCCAGCAGCTTAGAGGGCCTAATCTCGAGTGTCCATGAAGAGACCCAGTACTTC. This codes for CASSLEGLISSVHEETQYF.